This T cell receptor (beta chain) was recovered during a study of shared clonotypes between healthy human individuals. The overall study: With ages of 18 to 49, the donors were a couple of women and a few men.

Every subset's genomic DNA went evenly onto several immunoSEQ plates. The data were produced by immunoSEQ multiplex PCR, yet TCRdb's version contains in-frame clones alone and is incomplete. The sample yields about 1.5 million clones, approximately 98% seen once. Trimming shortened V by 0 bases and J by 4 bases, and 9 bases separated the two germline ends. Per the germline V gene, CDR1 is SEHNR and CDR2 is FQNEAQ (reference sequence). The CDR3 runs to 14 residues. Donors included only healthy HIV-negative adults lacking recent acute infections or vaccinations. CD45RA-negative memory and CD45RA+ naive subsets were split from the CD4+ cells. Concerning this clone: Other nucleotide sequences in the sample specify the same CDR3.

Sample: naive CD4+ T cells sorted from blood. Subset in this sample: CD45RA+ positively selected. The clonotype was recovered from a man aged 25-45 years in good health. J is TRBJ1-1 and V is TRBV7-9, with a tentative D call TRBD1 (5 bases). The CDR3 DNA is TGTGCCAGCAGCTTAGCAGGGAGGGGCACTGAAGCTTTCTTT. Translation: CASSLAGRGTEAFF.